Sequencing of this TCR beta chain was carried out in a study of metastatic and nonmetastatic thyroid tumors. Background on the study: Repertoires from blood and tumor or nodule tissue of malignant and benign thyroid patients were compared.

The study, taken as a whole, reports: Within blood and tumor, benign nodules reportedly had significantly lower TCR beta diversity than malignant thyroid tumors did.

This clone was recorded at least ten times. Its antigen is as yet unknown. In the source study's methods: A distant-metastasis classifier for papillary thyroid cancer was built using CDR3 differences across clinicopathological groups. With MiXCR, TCRdb reprocessed the PCR reads. The V and J calls and clone size come from TCRdb's table, not from the authors' own analysis. This sample has 70,000 or so clones, with 14% found just once. Patients had received no treatment of any kind before thyroid surgery. The source of this sequence is a male donor with papillary thyroid cancer or a benign thyroid nodule (not recorded which). Some clones in this sample may be carry-over from other donors' samples. The sample consisted of blood.

The CDR3 region is CSVNRQGDTEAFF. The DNA for the CDR3 is TGCAGCGTTAATAGACAGGGCGACACTGAAGCTTTCTTT. The rearrangement links TRBV29-1 to TRBJ1-1; 7 nucleotides align to TRBD1. Germline V gene lookup returns CDR1 SQVTM and CDR2 ANQGSEA. CDR3 length equals 13 residues. V shed 5 bases and J 3 bases; nucleotides not matched to a gene: 6.